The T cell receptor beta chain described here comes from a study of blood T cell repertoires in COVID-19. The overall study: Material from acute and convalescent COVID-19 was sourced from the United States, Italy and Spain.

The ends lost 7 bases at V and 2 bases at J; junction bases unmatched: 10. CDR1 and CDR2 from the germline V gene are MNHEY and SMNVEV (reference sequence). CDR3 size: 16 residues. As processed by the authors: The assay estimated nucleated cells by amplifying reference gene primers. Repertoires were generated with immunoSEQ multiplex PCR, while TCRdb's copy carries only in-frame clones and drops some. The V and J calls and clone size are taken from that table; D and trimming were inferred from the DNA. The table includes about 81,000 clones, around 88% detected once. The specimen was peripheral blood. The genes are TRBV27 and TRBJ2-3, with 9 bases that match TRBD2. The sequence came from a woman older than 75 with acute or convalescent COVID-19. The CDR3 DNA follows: TGTGCCAGCAAGAACGGCTTAGCGGGGGTCACAGATACGCAGTATTTT. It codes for CASKNGLAGVTDTQYF.